Shown below are 9 T cell receptor beta chains from a single sample sequenced in a study of blood T cell repertoires in COVID-19. TCRdb's table, derived via immunoSEQ multiplex PCR, lists solely in-frame clones and lacks some. The data show about 370,000 clones, with 70% to 90% seen just once and 3% held by the top ten. The sample comprised peripheral blood. The receptors were gathered from a woman aged 25 to 39 with COVID-19, enrolled during active disease.

The CDR3 is CASSPGQGHRIEQFF. As DNA, the CDR3 is TGTGCCAGCAGCCCGGGACAGGGTCATAGGATCGAGCAGTTCTTC. The chain links TRBV27 to TRBJ2-1; 9 bases fit TRBD1. Losses at the gene ends were 6 bases for V and 10 bases for J; bases not matched to a gene: 13. Germline values: CDR1 MNHEY, CDR2 SMNVEV (reference sequence). The length of the CDR3 is 15 residues.

The rearrangement uses TRBV7-9 and TRBJ2-7; possible D gene TRBD1, 5 bases. Germline values: CDR1 SEHNR, CDR2 FQNEAQ (reference sequence). The CDR3 covers 11 residues. The V end lost 8 bases, the J end lost 5 bases, and 10 bases lay between the germline ends. In DNA, the CDR3 is TGTGCCAGCGGCAGGGCCAACGAGCAGTACTTC. Translation gives CASGRANEQYF. Combining the CDR3 with reference TRBV7-9 and TRBJ2-7 gives the whole variable domain DTGVSQNPRHKITKRGQNVTFRCDPISEHNRLYWYRQTLGQGPEFLTYFQNEAQLEKSRLLSDRFSAERPKGSFSTLEIQRTEQGDSAMYLCASGRANEQYFGPGTRLTVT.

This clone appeared a single time. V is TRBV5-5 and J is TRBJ1-3; weak D call: TRBD1 (6 bases). V was shortened by 4 bases and J by 2 bases, with 10 bases between the two germline ends. Looked up from germline, CDR1 is SGHKS and CDR2 is YYEKEE (reference sequence). This CDR3 is 14 amino acids long. The CDR3, as DNA: TGTGCCAGCAGCCACACAGGGCCTGGAAACACCATATATTTT. This sequence encodes CASSHTGPGNTIYF.

This rearrangement joins TRBV28 to TRBJ2-3, with D maybe TRBD2 (6 bases). V shed 1 base and J shed 6 bases, with 20 bases lying between them. Germline assignment: CDR1 MDHEN and CDR2 SYDVKM. The CDR3 totals 17 residues. The CDR3 loop is CASSLSLGRDYMDTQYF. The CDR3 DNA is TGTGCCAGCAGTTTATCTTTGGGGCGGGATTATATGGATACGCAGTATTTT.

V is TRBV5-8 and J is TRBJ2-7; 8 bases line up with TRBD2. The CDR3 sequence is 15 residues long. After removal of 7 bases from V and 2 bases from J, the junction contained 11 bases not matched to a gene. Germline CDR1 is SGHTS and CDR2 is YDEGEE. CDR3 residues: CASRPRSGGPYEQYF. CDR3 nucleotides: TGTGCCAGCCGCCCACGGAGCGGGGGACCCTACGAGCAGTACTTC.

V is TRBV5-8 and J is TRBJ2-3; 7 bases align to TRBD2. Germline V gene lookup returns CDR1 SGHTS and CDR2 YDEGEE. The CDR3 has 16 residues. V gave up 2 bases and J gave up 11 bases; unmatched junction bases: 17. The CDR3 is CASSFYRDYTPTGQYF. Here the CDR3 DNA reads TGTGCCAGCAGCTTCTACCGGGACTATACACCTACGGGGCAGTATTTT.

The chain employs TRBV3-1 (or the pseudogene TRBV3-2) and TRBJ1-2; 12 nucleotides line up with TRBD1. V was pared by 4 bases and J by 8 bases, with 8 bases of the junction left unmatched. Germline loops: CDR1 LGHDT, CDR2 YNNKEL (reference sequence). The CDR3 spans 15 residues. The CDR3 DNA is TGTGCCAGCAGCCCCCAGGGACAGGGGGCGCTCGGCTACACCTTC. As protein: CASSPQGQGALGYTF.

This sequence joins TRBV5-1 and TRBJ2-1, with 9 bases fitting TRBD2. This CDR3 spans 15 amino acids. Looked up from germline, CDR1 is SGHRS and CDR2 is YFSETQ. The junction had 10 bases not matched to a gene; V was cut back by 4 bases and J by 8 bases. The CDR3 sequence: CASSMGLAGTDEQFF. CDR3 DNA: TGCGCCAGCAGCATGGGGCTAGCGGGGACGGATGAGCAGTTCTTC.

V and J are TRBV3-1 (or the pseudogene TRBV3-2) and TRBJ1-6; D is perhaps TRBD1 (5 bases). V was trimmed by 3 bases and J by 5 bases, leaving 11 bases between them. This CDR3 is built from 15 residues. Germline V gene sequence: CDR1 LGHDT, CDR2 YNNKEL (reference sequence). CDR3 bases: TGTGCCAGCAGCCACAACAGACAGAATAATTCACCCCTCCACTTT. It specifies CASSHNRQNNSPLHF.